What follows are 5 T cell receptor beta chains derived from one specimen sequenced in a study of CD8+ T cells in alopecia areata. cDNA prepared by RNA extraction and subsequent reverse transcription served as the template for sequencing. Data came from immunoSEQ multiplex PCR; TCRdb stores just in-frame clones and leaves some out. The sample shows about 200,000 clones, about 56% of them seen only once. The sample consisted of CD8+ T cells sorted from blood. The receptor source for this set is a human donor in good health.

The V gene is TRBV6-1, the J gene TRBJ1-2; 11 bases line up with TRBD1. The CDR3 is 14 amino acids. V lost 5 bases and J lost 4; bases outside the gene matches: 3. From germline, CDR1 is MNHNS and CDR2 SASEGT. CDR3 sequence: CASSLDRGPYGYTF. The CDR3 DNA sequence: TGTGCCAGCAGTCTGGACAGGGGGCCCTATGGCTACACCTTC.

The chain carries TRBV11-1 and TRBJ2-3; weak D call: TRBD1 (5 bases). This CDR3 comprises 15 residues. Trimming took 5 bases from V and 2 from J, leaving 14 bases between them. CDR1 is SGHAT and CDR2 is FQDESV in the germline V gene (reference sequence). The CDR3 bases are TGTGCCAGCAGCCCGCGGACACAAACCACAGATACGCAGTATTTT. This translates into CASSPRTQTTDTQYF.

The rearrangement joins TRBV30 to TRBJ1-1, with TRBD1 matching 8 bases. The CDR3 sequence is 13 residues long. Germline assignment: CDR1 GTSNPN and CDR2 SVGIG (reference sequence). V was clipped by 4 bases and J by 5 bases; unmatched bases: 6. The CDR3 DNA follows: TGTGCCTGGACCACCCACAGGGGGACTGAAGCTTTCTTT. It encodes CAWTTHRGTEAFF.

The chain has TRBV30 and TRBJ1-2, with D uncertain. The CDR3 is made up of 13 amino acids. Trimming left V 3 bases short and J 2 bases short, with 10 bases between. Germline V gene lookup returns CDR1 GTSNPN and CDR2 SVGIG (reference sequence). CDR3 nucleotide sequence: TGTGCCTGGAGCTACCAAGAAAACTATGGCTACACCTTC. It encodes CAWSYQENYGYTF.

This sequence joins TRBV27 and TRBJ1-5; no firm D call. The CDR3 covers 13 residues. The germline gives CDR1 MNHEY, CDR2 SMNVEV (reference sequence). V dropped 5 bases and J dropped 5 bases, with 10 bases sitting between them. CDR3 DNA: TGTGCCAGCAGTAGTAAGGCTTATCAGCCCCAGCATTTT. Encoded protein: CASSSKAYQPQHF.